Listed below are T cell receptor beta chains from one sample, sequenced in a study of glioma-infiltrating T cells after dendritic cell vaccination. Profiling relied on immunoSEQ multiplex PCR, and the TCRdb table lists in-frame clones only, not all of them. The data show about 2,500 clones, approximately 85% seen once. Here the sequenced sample was tumor tissue, taken after dendritic cell vaccination. The receptors here all came from a human donor with glioblastoma. Each CDR3 is given with its conserved first and last residue. The order of the fields is clone size, D gene, J gene, V gene, CDR3 DNA, CDR3 protein. D genes are given only for firm matches. Some rows mark clone size as missing; the rest say once, few, many or name a class of expanded clone.

clone size: -; D gene: -; J gene: TRBJ1-1; V gene: TRBV28; CDR3 DNA: TGTGCCAGCAGTCCAGGGGCTTTGAACACTGAAGCTTTCTTT; CDR3 protein: CASSPGALNTEAFF
clone size: once; D gene: TRBD2; J gene: TRBJ2-2; V gene: TRBV9; CDR3 DNA: TGTGCCAGCAGCGTAGCGCCTAGCGGGGGGGCCAACACCGGGGAGCTGTTTTTT; CDR3 protein: CASSVAPSGGANTGELFF
clone size: -; D gene: -; J gene: TRBJ1-2; V gene: TRBV6-1; CDR3 DNA: TGTGCCAGCAGTGAACTGCGGGGGGCGGATGGCTACACCTTC; CDR3 protein: CASSELRGADGYTF
clone size: -; D gene: TRBD1; J gene: TRBJ1-2; V gene: TRBV4-3; CDR3 DNA: TGCGCCAGCAGCCAAGATGTGACTGGGACAGGGAGGTTATATGGCTACACCTTC; CDR3 protein: CASSQDVTGTGRLYGYTF
clone size: once; D gene: -; J gene: TRBJ2-3; V gene: TRBV19; CDR3 DNA: TGTGCCAGTAGTGGGACACCCTTCGGTCCAGATACGCAGTATTTT; CDR3 protein: CASSGTPFGPDTQYF
clone size: -; D gene: -; J gene: TRBJ2-2; V gene: TRBV29-1; CDR3 DNA: TGCAGCGTTGAAAGAGGCGGGGAGCTGTTTTTT; CDR3 protein: CSVERGGELFF
clone size: few; D gene: -; J gene: TRBJ1-1; V gene: TRBV5-1; CDR3 DNA: TGCGCCAGCAGCTCGTACGGTACCAACACTGAAGCTTTCTTT; CDR3 protein: CASSSYGTNTEAFF
clone size: -; D gene: -; J gene: TRBJ1-4; V gene: TRBV20-1; CDR3 DNA: TGCAGTGCTAGATACGGTGAAAAACTGTTTTTT; CDR3 protein: CSARYGEKLFF
clone size: -; D gene: -; J gene: TRBJ2-1; V gene: TRBV5-6; CDR3 DNA: TGTGCCAGCAGCTTGGGACAAAGCTCCTACAATGAGCAGTTCTTC; CDR3 protein: CASSLGQSSYNEQFF
clone size: -; D gene: TRBD2; J gene: TRBJ2-3; V gene: TRBV9; CDR3 DNA: TGTGCCAGCAGCGCCCAAGGACTAGCGGGGGTGTCGGATACGCAGTATTTT; CDR3 protein: CASSAQGLAGVSDTQYF
clone size: -; D gene: -; J gene: TRBJ1-2; V gene: TRBV29-1; CDR3 DNA: TGCAGCGTCTACAGGGTGAGGGACTATGGCTACACCTTC; CDR3 protein: CSVYRVRDYGYTF
clone size: -; D gene: TRBD1; J gene: TRBJ1-2; V gene: TRBV5-5; CDR3 DNA: TGCGCCAGCAGCTTTACGGGACAGGGCGTCGGGGGAGGCTACACCTTC; CDR3 protein: CASSFTGQGVGGGYTF
clone size: -; D gene: -; J gene: TRBJ2-7; V gene: TRBV29-1; CDR3 DNA: TGCAGCGTCCAAGGACAGCCCGCCTACGAGCAGTACTTC; CDR3 protein: CSVQGQPAYEQYF
clone size: -; D gene: TRBD1; J gene: TRBJ2-5; V gene: TRBV25-1; CDR3 DNA: TGTGCCAGTCGCCAGGCAGGGGGCGAAGGGACCCAGTACTTC; CDR3 protein: CASRQAGGEGTQYF
clone size: -; D gene: TRBD1; J gene: TRBJ1-2; V gene: TRBV15; CDR3 DNA: TGTGCCACCAGCATCCGCGGACAGGGGGCGGGCGGCTACACCTTC; CDR3 protein: CATSIRGQGAGGYTF
clone size: -; D gene: TRBD1; J gene: TRBJ1-2; V gene: TRBV15; CDR3 DNA: TGTGCCACCAGCAGCAGGGGGGGGACAGGGACGCATGGCTACACCTTC; CDR3 protein: CATSSRGGTGTHGYTF
clone size: -; D gene: -; J gene: TRBJ1-1; V gene: TRBV18; CDR3 DNA: TGTGCCAGCTCACCACTCTCACAGAGAATGAACACTGAAGCTTTCTTT; CDR3 protein: CASSPLSQRMNTEAFF
clone size: -; D gene: TRBD1; J gene: TRBJ2-2; V gene: TRBV19; CDR3 DNA: TGTGCCAGTAGTATACCGGACAGGGGCACCGGGGAGCTGTTTTTT; CDR3 protein: CASSIPDRGTGELFF
clone size: -; D gene: TRBD2; J gene: TRBJ2-1; V gene: TRBV6-5; CDR3 DNA: TGTGCCAGCAGCCCAACTAGCGACTCCTACAATGAGCAGTTCTTC; CDR3 protein: CASSPTSDSYNEQFF
clone size: -; D gene: -; J gene: TRBJ1-6; V gene: TRBV7-2; CDR3 DNA: TGTGCCAGCAGTCCTTCTATTAATTCACCCCTCCACTTT; CDR3 protein: CASSPSINSPLHF
clone size: -; D gene: TRBD1; J gene: TRBJ1-1; V gene: TRBV12-5; CDR3 DNA: TGTGCTAGTGGTTCCATCCTCTCTGCAGGGGGCCAAGCTTTCTTT; CDR3 protein: CASGSILSAGGQAFF
clone size: -; D gene: -; J gene: TRBJ1-1; V gene: TRBV5-1; CDR3 DNA: TGCGCCAGCAGCTTGACACAGGGCACCTCTGAAGCTTTCTTT; CDR3 protein: CASSLTQGTSEAFF
clone size: -; D gene: TRBD1; J gene: TRBJ1-2; V gene: TRBV5-5; CDR3 DNA: TGTGCCAGCAACCCGCGGACAGGGCGATCCTATGGCTACACCTTC; CDR3 protein: CASNPRTGRSYGYTF
clone size: -; D gene: TRBD1; J gene: TRBJ2-1; V gene: TRBV5-6; CDR3 DNA: TGTGCCAGCGGGGTTAGTGGACAGGGACTTAGGGAGCAGTTCTTC; CDR3 protein: CASGVSGQGLREQFF
clone size: -; D gene: -; J gene: TRBJ1-1; V gene: TRBV27; CDR3 DNA: TGTGCCAGCAGCGAGGGAAGAGGGGAAGCTTTCTTT; CDR3 protein: CASSEGRGEAFF
clone size: few; D gene: -; J gene: TRBJ1-3; V gene: TRBV7-2; CDR3 DNA: TGTGCCAGCAGCCCCCGTGGAGTTTCTGGAAACACCATATATTTT; CDR3 protein: CASSPRGVSGNTIYF
clone size: -; D gene: -; J gene: TRBJ1-1; V gene: TRBV6-5; CDR3 DNA: TGTGCCAGCAGTCGAAACAGGTTAATGGTGACTGAAGCTTTCTTT; CDR3 protein: CASSRNRLMVTEAFF
clone size: once; D gene: TRBD1; J gene: TRBJ2-7; V gene: TRBV5-1; CDR3 DNA: TGCGCCAGCAGCCCAGGCGGGACAGGGGTCAACGAGCAGTACTTC; CDR3 protein: CASSPGGTGVNEQYF
clone size: -; D gene: -; J gene: TRBJ1-1; V gene: TRBV14; CDR3 DNA: TGTGCCAGCAGCCAAGTGGCAGGGGCCGCAGCTTTCTTT; CDR3 protein: CASSQVAGAAAFF
clone size: few; D gene: -; J gene: TRBJ2-5; V gene: TRBV2; CDR3 DNA: TGTGCCAGCAGATACAGGGATAAGGAGACCCAGTACTTC; CDR3 protein: CASRYRDKETQYF
clone size: few; D gene: TRBD2; J gene: TRBJ2-3; V gene: TRBV4-2; CDR3 DNA: TGTGCCAGCAGCCAAGTAGCGGGGGCTTCAGATACGCAGTATTTT; CDR3 protein: CASSQVAGASDTQYF
clone size: -; D gene: -; J gene: TRBJ1-2; V gene: TRBV5-4; CDR3 DNA: TGTGCCAGCAGCTTCGGCAGGGTGGAGGGCGGCTACACCTTC; CDR3 protein: CASSFGRVEGGYTF
clone size: -; D gene: TRBD1; J gene: TRBJ2-1; V gene: TRBV4-1; CDR3 DNA: TGCGCCAGCAGCCAAGACCCTGACAGGGCGAATGAGCAGTTCTTC; CDR3 protein: CASSQDPDRANEQFF
clone size: -; D gene: -; J gene: TRBJ1-1; V gene: TRBV19; CDR3 DNA: TGTGCCAGTATATTGTACACTGAAGCTTTCTTT; CDR3 protein: CASILYTEAFF
clone size: -; D gene: TRBD1; J gene: TRBJ1-6; V gene: TRBV6-6; CDR3 DNA: TGTGCCAGCAGTCCCGGACAGGGAACTGGTGGATCACCCCTCCACTTT; CDR3 protein: CASSPGQGTGGSPLHF
clone size: -; D gene: TRBD1; J gene: TRBJ1-1; V gene: TRBV18; CDR3 DNA: TGTGCCAGCTCACCCCAGGGGGCTTTCGCTGAAGCTTTCTTT; CDR3 protein: CASSPQGAFAEAFF
clone size: few; D gene: TRBD1; J gene: TRBJ2-1; V gene: TRBV29-1; CDR3 DNA: TGCAGCGTCCTGGGACAGGGCTCCTACAATGAGCAGTTCTTC; CDR3 protein: CSVLGQGSYNEQFF
clone size: -; D gene: -; J gene: TRBJ2-7; V gene: TRBV4-1; CDR3 DNA: TGCGCCAGCAGCCAGGCAGACTCGCGCTCCTACGAGCAGTACTTC; CDR3 protein: CASSQADSRSYEQYF
clone size: -; D gene: -; J gene: TRBJ1-2; V gene: TRBV7-8; CDR3 DNA: TGTGCCAGCAGCTTAGGAAGCTTACCCAACTATGGCTACACCTTC; CDR3 protein: CASSLGSLPNYGYTF
clone size: -; D gene: -; J gene: TRBJ2-5; V gene: TRBV20-1; CDR3 DNA: TGCAGTGCTAGAGAAGGGGCGACCCAGTACTTC; CDR3 protein: CSAREGATQYF
clone size: large; D gene: -; J gene: TRBJ2-7; V gene: TRBV7-7; CDR3 DNA: TGTGCTAGCAGCCAAGACCCGGGGGTAGTCGCCGAGCAGTACTTC; CDR3 protein: CASSQDPGVVAEQYF
clone size: -; D gene: -; J gene: TRBJ2-3; V gene: TRBV6-1; CDR3 DNA: TGTGCCAGCAGTGAAGGACAGGGCACAGATACGCAGTATTTT; CDR3 protein: CASSEGQGTDTQYF
clone size: -; D gene: -; J gene: TRBJ1-2; V gene: TRBV18; CDR3 DNA: TGTGCCAGCTCACATATCGAGGGAAACTATGGCTACACCTTC; CDR3 protein: CASSHIEGNYGYTF
clone size: -; D gene: -; J gene: TRBJ1-1; V gene: TRBV27; CDR3 DNA: TGTGCCAGCAGTTTATCTCGGGGGGAAGCTTTCTTT; CDR3 protein: CASSLSRGEAFF
clone size: -; D gene: -; J gene: TRBJ1-1; V gene: TRBV6-5; CDR3 DNA: TGTGCCAGCAGCCCGGGAGGTCAGAGCACTGAAGCTTTCTTT; CDR3 protein: CASSPGGQSTEAFF
clone size: once; D gene: -; J gene: TRBJ2-1; V gene: TRBV7-2; CDR3 DNA: TGTGCCAGCAGTTTGCGGGGCCTATCGAATGAGCAGTTCTTC; CDR3 protein: CASSLRGLSNEQFF
clone size: -; D gene: -; J gene: TRBJ2-7; V gene: TRBV7-6; CDR3 DNA: TGTGCCAGCAGCTTAGAGGAGGGCTCCTACGAGCAGTACTTC; CDR3 protein: CASSLEEGSYEQYF
clone size: -; D gene: -; J gene: TRBJ1-1; V gene: TRBV6-4; CDR3 DNA: TGTGCCAGCAGCACAGACGTAGACACTGAAGCTTTCTTT; CDR3 protein: CASSTDVDTEAFF
clone size: -; D gene: -; J gene: TRBJ2-6; V gene: TRBV19; CDR3 DNA: TGTGCCAGTAGTGGGAGGAGCTCTGGGGCCAACGTCCTGACTTTC; CDR3 protein: CASSGRSSGANVLTF
clone size: -; D gene: -; J gene: TRBJ1-6; V gene: TRBV19; CDR3 DNA: TGTGCCAGTAGGAAGGGAGAGTATAATTCACCCCTCCACTTT; CDR3 protein: CASRKGEYNSPLHF
clone size: few; D gene: TRBD1; J gene: TRBJ2-7; V gene: TRBV6-9; CDR3 DNA: TGTGCCAGCAGTCCTGGACAGGGCATCTACGAGCAGTACTTC; CDR3 protein: CASSPGQGIYEQYF
clone size: -; D gene: -; J gene: TRBJ2-7; V gene: TRBV5-6; CDR3 DNA: TGTGCCAGCAGCTCCATACGGGCAGGGCCCTACGAGCAGTACTTC; CDR3 protein: CASSSIRAGPYEQYF
clone size: -; D gene: TRBD2; J gene: TRBJ2-1; V gene: TRBV7-2; CDR3 DNA: TGTGCCAGCAGCCCTCCGGGACTAGGCAATGAGCAGTTCTTC; CDR3 protein: CASSPPGLGNEQFF